This is a list of T cell receptor beta chains from one sample in a study of cytomegalovirus exposure and HLA in healthy donors. Here immunoSEQ multiplex PCR was the method, and the copy in TCRdb shows in-frame clones only, minus some. Among over 130,000 clones, around three quarters were seen once, and the ten largest hold about 1.7%. The sample taken for sequencing was PBMCs. These receptors all come from a man between 40 and 49 years old in good health and CMV-seronegative. Each CDR3 is given with its conserved first and last residue. The D gene is left open where the match is weak. Only some rows state a clone size, as once, few, many or a class for expanded clones.

V gene	J gene	D gene	clone size	CDR3 protein	CDR3 DNA
TRBV29-1	TRBJ2-3	.	once	CSVEGGEAGLYRRTDTQYF	TGCAGCGTTGAAGGTGGTGAGGCGGGACTTTATAGGAGAACAGATACGCAGTATTTT
TRBV5-6	TRBJ1-2	.	few	CASSLGREDYGYTF	TGTGCCAGCAGCTTGGGCAGGGAGGACTATGGCTACACCTTC
TRBV5-8	TRBJ2-7	TRBD1	few	CASSPRDRGNEQYF	TGTGCCAGCAGCCCCCGGGACAGGGGCAACGAGCAGTACTTC
TRBV5-5	TRBJ2-7	.	few	CASSMEAARVGEQYF	TGTGCCAGCAGCATGGAGGCAGCGAGAGTGGGCGAGCAGTACTTC
TRBV2	TRBJ2-1	TRBD1	few	CASTRQGHEQFF	TGTGCCAGCACTCGACAGGGTCATGAGCAGTTCTTC
TRBV19	TRBJ1-5	.	.	CASSPDTYSNQPQHF	TGTGCCAGTAGTCCGGACACCTATAGCAATCAGCCCCAGCATTTT
TRBV5-1	TRBJ2-1	TRBD2	.	CASHPSGTYNEQFF	TGCGCCAGCCACCCTAGCGGGACCTACAATGAGCAGTTCTTC
TRBV6-1	TRBJ2-1	.	.	CASSLGAEYNEQFF	TGTGCCAGCAGTTTAGGGGCGGAGTACAATGAGCAGTTCTTC
TRBV27	TRBJ2-1	TRBD2	.	CASSSRTSGYPYNEQFF	TGTGCCAGCAGTTCCCGGACTAGCGGGTACCCCTACAATGAGCAGTTCTTC
TRBV11-2	TRBJ2-3	TRBD2	few	CASSLVGLASDTDF	TGTGCCAGCAGCTTAGTCGGACTAGCCTCCGACACCGATTTT
TRBV6-4	TRBJ2-7	TRBD1	.	CASSPDPLGQTEQYF	TGTGCCAGCAGTCCCGACCCTTTGGGACAGACTGAGCAGTACTTC
TRBV5-3	TRBJ2-7	TRBD2	.	CARSPILAGGDTYEQYF	TGTGCCAGAAGCCCCATCCTAGCGGGGGGGGATACCTACGAGCAGTACTTC
TRBV19	TRBJ1-1	TRBD1	.	CASTPGTGVGEAFF	TGTGCCAGTACCCCCGGGACAGGGGTGGGTGAAGCTTTCTTT
TRBV5-6	TRBJ1-4	.	.	CASSSFIDSPTNEKLFF	TGTGCCAGCAGCTCGTTCATAGACTCTCCAACTAATGAAAAACTGTTTTTT
TRBV5-5	TRBJ1-4	.	few	CASSLVAPEKLFF	TGTGCCAGCAGCTTGGTAGCACCCGAAAAACTGTTTTTT
TRBV27	TRBJ2-1	TRBD2	.	CASRLAGSYNEQFF	TGTGCCAGCCGGCTAGCGGGAAGCTACAATGAGCAGTTCTTC
TRBV7-9	TRBJ2-3	TRBD2	.	CASSQRTSGGYTSTDTQYF	TGTGCCAGCAGCCAGCGAACTAGCGGGGGGTATACTAGCACAGATACGCAGTATTTT
TRBV2	TRBJ1-4	TRBD1	.	CASSATGRSDEKLFF	TGTGCCAGCAGTGCGACAGGGAGATCGGATGAAAAACTGTTTTTT
TRBV6-1	TRBJ2-5	.	.	CASSWDMEETQYF	TGTGCCAGCAGTTGGGACATGGAAGAGACCCAGTACTTC
TRBV4-1	TRBJ1-4	.	medium-sized	CASSQGGEGEKLFF	TGCGCCAGCAGCCAGGGGGGGGAGGGTGAAAAACTGTTTTTT
TRBV4-2	TRBJ2-7	.	.	CASSQEVQGNYEQYF	TGTGCCAGCAGCCAAGAGGTACAGGGTAACTACGAGCAGTACTTC
TRBV5-4	TRBJ1-4	TRBD1	once	CASSLGQGTNEKLFF	TGTGCCAGCAGCTTGGGACAGGGGACTAATGAAAAACTGTTTTTT
TRBV11-3	TRBJ2-3	TRBD2	once	CASSFPGLADTDTQYF	TGTGCCAGCAGCTTCCCGGGACTAGCCGACACAGATACGCAGTATTTT
TRBV11-2	TRBJ2-7	.	few	CASSFGVNEQYF	TGTGCCAGCAGCTTCGGTGTCAACGAGCAGTACTTC
TRBV7-9	TRBJ2-3	TRBD2	.	CASSLGLAGTGTDTQYF	TGTGCCAGCAGCTTAGGACTAGCGGGGACTGGCACAGATACGCAGTATTTT
TRBV7-2	TRBJ1-2	.	.	CASSLEVQGSGYTF	TGTGCCAGCAGCTTAGAGGTACAGGGTAGTGGCTACACCTTC
TRBV5-1	TRBJ1-2	TRBD1	.	CASSPRTGGNYGYTF	TGCGCCAGCAGCCCTAGGACAGGGGGCAACTATGGCTACACCTTC
TRBV19	TRBJ2-5	.	few	CASSIDYSRQETQYF	TGTGCCAGTAGTATAGATTACAGCAGACAAGAGACCCAGTACTTC
TRBV28	TRBJ1-4	.	few	CASSSSPGMEKLFF	TGTGCCAGCAGTTCGTCTCCGGGAATGGAAAAACTGTTTTTT
TRBV10-3	TRBJ2-3	.	.	CAISEPAGWDTDTQYF	TGTGCCATCAGTGAGCCTGCGGGATGGGACACAGATACGCAGTATTTT
TRBV4-3	TRBJ2-5	.	.	CASSQELGPQYF	TGCGCCAGCAGCCAAGAACTTGGGCCCCAGTACTTC
TRBV27	TRBJ2-3	TRBD2	.	CASSLEGLAGRPSTDTQYF	TGTGCCAGCAGTTTAGAAGGACTAGCGGGGAGGCCCAGCACAGATACGCAGTATTTT
TRBV30	TRBJ1-3	TRBD1	.	CAWNRGAGNTIYF	TGTGCCTGGAACAGGGGGGCTGGAAACACCATATATTTT
TRBV7-8	TRBJ2-7	.	.	CASSLVRDNSYEQYF	TGTGCCAGCAGCTTAGTTAGGGACAACTCCTACGAGCAGTACTTC
TRBV19	TRBJ2-2	TRBD1	.	CASTPRTGGAGELFF	TGTGCCAGTACCCCCCGGACAGGGGGGGCCGGGGAGCTGTTTTTT
TRBV5-4	TRBJ2-1	.	few	CASSETGYNEQFF	TGTGCCAGCAGCGAGACAGGATACAATGAGCAGTTCTTC
TRBV7-7	TRBJ2-2	.	.	CASSQQENTGELFF	TGTGCCAGCAGCCAACAGGAGAACACCGGGGAGCTGTTTTTT
TRBV4-2	TRBJ2-7	.	.	CASSHDSAGWSEQYF	TGTGCCAGCAGCCACGATTCGGCCGGCTGGAGCGAGCAGTACTTC
TRBV7-2	TRBJ2-2	TRBD1	.	CASSLAAQGAYTGELFF	TGTGCCAGCAGCTTAGCCGCACAGGGGGCTTACACCGGGGAGCTGTTTTTT
TRBV14	TRBJ2-3	.	many	CASSQGRGSFSTDTQYF	TGTGCCAGCAGCCAAGGACGGGGTAGTTTTAGCACAGATACGCAGTATTTT
TRBV19	TRBJ1-2	TRBD1	.	CASRTTGANYGYTF	TGTGCCAGTAGAACAACAGGGGCTAACTATGGCTACACCTTC
TRBV28	TRBJ2-7	.	.	CASSFSGTYEQYF	TGTGCCAGCAGTTTTAGCGGAACCTACGAGCAGTACTTC
TRBV9	TRBJ2-2	.	.	CASSELPRQDSNTGELFF	TGTGCCAGCAGCGAACTCCCCCGGCAGGATTCGAACACCGGGGAGCTGTTTTTT
TRBV10-3	TRBJ2-2	TRBD2	.	CAIMDSSGGNTGELFF	TGTGCCATCATGGATTCTAGCGGGGGGAACACCGGGGAGCTGTTTTTT
TRBV7-9	TRBJ1-1	.	.	CSSSLDQGSTEAFF	TGTTCCAGCAGCTTAGATCAGGGATCAACTGAAGCTTTCTTT
TRBV4-1	TRBJ2-7	TRBD1	.	CASSQVRPTPGQGGYEQYF	TGCGCCAGCAGCCAAGTCAGACCAACCCCGGGACAGGGCGGCTACGAGCAGTACTTC
TRBV7-7	TRBJ2-1	TRBD2	.	CASSPRTSGGAYEQFF	TGTGCCAGCAGCCCAAGGACTAGCGGGGGGGCATATGAGCAGTTCTTC
TRBV2	TRBJ2-7	TRBD1	.	CAGGQGAFEQYF	TGTGCCGGGGGACAGGGTGCCTTCGAGCAGTACTTC
TRBV7-6	TRBJ2-7	TRBD2	.	CASSLAVTSGPRTEQYF	TGTGCCAGCAGCTTAGCGGTGACTAGCGGGCCACGGACCGAGCAGTACTTC
TRBV5-4	TRBJ2-7	TRBD2	.	CASSSGTSLSEQYF	TGTGCCAGCAGCTCCGGGACTAGTCTCTCCGAGCAGTACTTC
TRBV21-1	TRBJ1-4	.	few	CASPGHCSEKLFF	TGTGCCAGTCCGGGACACTGTTCTGAAAAACTGTTTTTT
TRBV9	TRBJ2-4	.	.	CASSVDVGSIQYF	TGTGCCAGCAGCGTAGATGTCGGTAGCATTCAGTACTTC
TRBV5-1	TRBJ1-3	.	.	CASSLGLFSGNTIYF	TGCGCCAGCAGCTTGGGACTCTTCTCTGGAAACACCATATATTTT
TRBV28	TRBJ2-6	.	few	CASSLVQWASGANVLTF	TGTGCCAGCAGTTTAGTCCAGTGGGCATCTGGGGCCAACGTCCTGACTTTC
TRBV6-1	TRBJ1-4	TRBD1	few	CASSEMDRRNEKLFF	TGTGCCAGCAGTGAGATGGACAGGAGGAATGAAAAACTGTTTTTT
TRBV7-2	TRBJ2-5	TRBD2	.	CASSPPTSGQETQYF	TGTGCCAGCAGCCCCCCGACTAGCGGGCAAGAGACCCAGTACTTC